One and the same sample provided the 15 T cell receptor beta chains below, sequenced in a study of technical replicates of blood from several donors. Profiled with immunoSEQ multiplex PCR; TCRdb holds only in-frame clones, not every one. This repertoire shows 65,000 to 80,000 clones, 95% to 98% found once; its top ten account for roughly 0.25%. The sequencing input was T cells isolated from PBMCs. The receptors shown here come from a human donor in good health.

The chain is built from TRBV5-1 and TRBJ2-5; 12 bases agree with TRBD2. The CDR3 runs 15 residues. Germline CDR1 reads SGHRS; CDR2 reads YFSETQ. The V segment lost 3 bases and the J segment 5 bases; nucleotides outside the gene matches: 5. CDR3 sequence reads: CASSSTSGSGETQYF. In DNA, the CDR3 is TGCGCCAGCAGCTCGACTAGCGGGAGCGGGGAGACCCAGTACTTC.

The genes are TRBV2 and TRBJ1-5, with D unresolved. Germline CDR1 reads SNHLY; CDR2 reads FYNNEI. The CDR3 extends over 13 amino acids. V lost 2 bases and J 1 base, leaving 3 bases between the germline ends. DNA of the CDR3: TGTGCCAGCAGTGAACAGAGCAATCAGCCCCAGCATTTT. This encodes CASSEQSNQPQHF.

This rearrangement joins TRBV19 to TRBJ1-3; D is unresolved. CDR1 LNHDA and CDR2 SQIVND come from the germline V gene (reference sequence). The length of the CDR3 is 13 residues. Trimming removed 6 bases from V and 7 bases from J, with 13 bases in between. In DNA, the CDR3 is TGTGCCAGTAGCCATGACCTGGAGAACACCATATATTTT. It encodes CASSHDLENTIYF.

This clone was observed a single time. The V and J genes are TRBV27 and TRBJ2-3; TRBD2 matches at 12 bases. The germline gives CDR1 MNHEY, CDR2 SMNVEV (reference sequence). There are 13 residues in the CDR3. With V trimmed by 10 bases and J by 6 bases, 5 bases remained unmatched. CDR3 sequence (DNA): TGTGCCACTAGCGGGAGGGTGGTCGATACGCAGTATTTT. Translation gives CATSGRVVDTQYF.

The chain has TRBV7-9 and TRBJ1-2, with 7 bases aligning to TRBD1. CDR3 size: 14 residues. Germline CDR1 reads SEHNR; CDR2 reads FQNEAQ (reference sequence). The V and J ends lost 2 bases and 4 bases, in that order; junction bases with no gene match: 4. The CDR3 is CASSLSDRTYGYTF. CDR3 nucleotide sequence: TGTGCCAGCAGCTTATCGGACAGGACCTATGGCTACACCTTC.

The chain recombines TRBV7-3 with TRBJ2-6; the match to TRBD2 covers 9 bases. This CDR3 spans 20 amino acids. Germline loops: CDR1 SGHTA, CDR2 FQGTGA. V dropped 1 base and J dropped 2; count of bases not matched to a gene: 12. The CDR3 nucleotides read TGTGCCAGCAGCTTAAAATTCCGGGCGGGAGGGCTTACTGGGGCCAACGTCCTGACTTTC. Translating gives CASSLKFRAGGLTGANVLTF.

The rearrangement uses TRBV18 and TRBJ2-7, with a tentative D call TRBD2 (6 bases). The V gene's germline CDR1 is KGHSH and CDR2 LQKENI. The CDR3 has 14 amino acids. Trimming removed 6 bases at V and 3 bases at J, with 15 bases between. CDR3 DNA: TGTGCCAGCTCGGCCGGGACTGACCACTACGAGCAGTACTTC. Residues: CASSAGTDHYEQYF.

The chain recombines TRBV11-2 with TRBJ1-1; 8 bases are a match to TRBD1. After removal of 4 bases from V and 0 bases from J, the junction contained 10 bases not matched to a gene. Germline-derived CDR1 and CDR2 are SGHAT and FQNNGV. The CDR3 totals 17 residues. Here the CDR3 DNA reads TGTGCCAGCAGCTCGAGACAGGGGCCGTACATGAACACTGAAGCTTTCTTT. Translating gives CASSSRQGPYMNTEAFF.

The chain links TRBV28 to TRBJ1-1; no definite D call. The CDR3 covers 12 residues. Between the trimmed V and J ends, which lost 7 bases and 6 bases, there was a span of 12 bases. CDR1 MDHEN and CDR2 SYDVKM come from the germline V gene. This CDR3 is CASTPSRAEAFF. CDR3 nucleotide sequence: TGTGCCAGCACCCCAAGTCGGGCTGAAGCTTTCTTT. The variable domain in full, with the rest retrieved from reference TRBV28 and TRBJ1-1, is DVKVTQSSRYLVKRTGEKVFLECVQDMDHENMFWYRQDPGLGLRLIYFSYDVKMKEKGDIPEGYSVSREKKERFSLILESASTNQTSMYLCASTPSRAEAFFGQGTRLTVV.

This chain joins TRBV5-6 and TRBJ1-2; D is undetermined. Deletions cut 4 bases from V and 4 bases from J, with 11 bases between. CDR3 length equals 13 residues. Germline V gene sequence: CDR1 SGHDT, CDR2 YYEEEE. CDR3 sequence: CASSPTIVYGYTF. CDR3 nucleotide sequence: TGTGCCAGCAGCCCGACAATCGTCTATGGCTACACCTTC.

The rearrangement links TRBV27 to TRBJ1-5; D remains unclear. V lost 3 bases and J lost 3, with 6 bases in between. The germline V gene encodes CDR1 MNHEY and CDR2 SMNVEV (reference sequence). CDR3 length equals 13 residues. The CDR3 loop reads CASSFGVNQPQHF. CDR3 sequence (DNA): TGTGCCAGCAGTTTCGGGGTCAATCAGCCCCAGCATTTT.

This rearrangement joins TRBV5-1 to TRBJ2-5; 9 positions agree with TRBD2. Germline loops: CDR1 SGHRS, CDR2 YFSETQ. This CDR3 is built from 15 residues. Trimming cost V 0 bases and J 5 bases; bases outside gene matches: 5. The DNA of the CDR3 is TGCGCCAGCAGCTTGGTTAGCGGGAGTGGCGAGACCCAGTACTTC. Translating gives CASSLVSGSGETQYF.

CDR3 DNA: TGTGCCAGTAATTCCCAGGGGGACTATGGCTACACCTTC. Translating gives CASNSQGDYGYTF. The gene calls are TRBV19 and TRBJ1-2; 7 nucleotides match TRBD1. V shed 7 bases and J 3 bases; nucleotides not matched to a gene: 5. The CDR3 extends over 13 amino acids. Germline CDR1 reads LNHDA; CDR2 reads SQIVND (reference sequence).

CDR3 loop: CASSPPTTGGLWEQYF. Here the CDR3 DNA reads TGTGCCAGCAGCCCCCCTACGACGGGGGGACTATGGGAGCAGTACTTC. V and J are TRBV9 and TRBJ2-7; 7 positions agree with TRBD2. The germline CDR1 and CDR2 sequences are SGDLS and YYNGEE. The CDR3 extends over 16 amino acids. V dropped 4 bases and J dropped 7; count of bases not matched to a gene: 17.

V gene TRBV10-3 combines with J gene TRBJ1-2; D might be TRBD1 (6 bases). Trimming removed 4 bases from V and 0 bases from J, with 15 bases in between. The CDR3 extends over 16 amino acids. Germline assignment: CDR1 ENHRY and CDR2 SYGVKD. The DNA for the CDR3 is TGTGCCATCAGTGTAGCAGGGGAGGGGACTAACTATGGCTACACCTTC. Protein sequence: CAISVAGEGTNYGYTF.